What follows describes a single T cell receptor beta chain. Its antigen is as yet unknown. The CDR3 sequence is 16 residues long. The ends lost 5 bases at V and 6 bases at J; junction bases unmatched: 15. Germline CDR1 SGHVS, CDR2 FNYEAQ. These data come from a study of early T cells in non-severe SARS-CoV-2 infection. About the study: The study sequenced bulk RNA from unsorted whole blood, with chains unpaired.

cDNA molecules, individually, were tagged with unique molecular identifiers. TCRdb re-derived calls from the 5' RACE reads in MiXCR, one entry per CDR3 protein. The table has roughly 86,000 distinct CDR3 sequences, around 5.6% seen once; the top ten hold 6.5% to 9%. Points from the study as a whole: Anti-spike CD8 responses were favored by VDJdb matching, which missed private and CD4 specificities.

This receptor was obtained from an adult who was a healthcare worker with PCR-confirmed SARS-CoV-2 infection or an uninfected control (not recorded which). Source material: whole blood. The chain is built from TRBV7-6 and TRBJ1-1; 7 bases are shared with TRBD1. The CDR3 protein is CASSQQTGKEEAEAFF. The CDR3 DNA sequence: TGTGCCAGCAGCCAACAGACAGGGAAGGAGGAAGCTGAAGCTTTCTTT.